This TCR beta chain was sequenced in a study of OX40 agonist ivuxolimab in advanced cancers. Background for the entire study: The costimulatory receptor OX40 (CD134) was targeted by ivuxolimab, a fully human IgG2 agonistic monoclonal antibody. Intravenous ivuxolimab was administered to patients every 2 weeks at six dose levels: 0.01, 0.1, 0.3, 1.5, 3 and 10 mg/kg. Of the roughly 52 dose-escalation patients, hepatocellular carcinoma was present in approximately 20, melanoma in about 15, renal cell carcinoma in 9 and head and neck cancer in 9. The dose-escalation cohort was almost 85% male with a mean age of roughly 62 years, ranging from roughly 23 to 79. Patients were allowed to have had prior anti-PD-1, anti-PD-L1 or anti-CTLA-4 therapy, and 30% to 50% of the dose-escalation patients had previously received checkpoint inhibitors. Three dose-escalation patients achieved partial responses, one with hepatocellular carcinoma and two with cutaneous melanoma. Peripheral TCRbeta sequencing aimed to test whether ivuxolimab altered TCR sequence diversity and caused clonal T-cell expansion. The paper reports the monotherapy dose-escalation portion (N = 52 patients) of the phase I ivuxolimab trial. On the study overall, not on this receptor specifically: Partial responders in the 0.1-3.0 mg/kg groups had among the lowest normalized peripheral clonal expansion, especially among CD8+ T cells. Low levels of normalized T-cell clonal expansion were also seen in some patients who did not respond. Clonal expansion of both CD4+ and CD8+ blood T cells was observed from baseline to week 6 at doses 0.1 to 3.0 mg/kg. After ivuxolimab, CD8+ T cells had more expanded clones than CD4+ T cells on average. Which antigens the clonally expanded peripheral T cells were specific for was not determined.

To sequence the TCRbeta CDR3 region, genomic DNA was isolated from the sorted cells. The immunoSEQ Assay was used to sequence the TCRbeta CDR3 regions. TCRdb retrieved this table from immuneACCESS and kept in-frame rearrangements only. Not all clones are present; in checked studies, unresolved V genes account for under half, and no reason is known for the remainder. The sample table contains tens of thousands of clones; only one count was recorded for 65% to 85% of them. 5% of the sample belongs to the ten largest clones. CDR1 LNHDA and CDR2 SQIVND were looked up in the germline V gene (reference sequence). From the cysteine up to the phenylalanine, the CDR3 has a length of 14 residues. Only CDR3 DNA remains: 42 bases, in frame from the first base. The trial excluded patients who had a history of autoimmune disease or who were on systemic immunosuppression. Peripheral blood for TCR sequencing was drawn from every dose cohort at baseline, at cycle 4 day 1 and at cycle 7 day 1. The samples were taken from a phase I, first-in-human, multicenter, open-label dose-escalation trial of ivuxolimab. Adults with locally advanced or metastatic melanoma, renal cell, hepatocellular, or head and neck squamous cell carcinoma were enrolled in the trial. CD4+ and CD8+ T cells were sorted separately from peripheral blood before TCR sequencing.

Details on this clone: The antigen it recognizes is unknown. One base away there is no much larger clone; base qualities are not given.

The source of this sequence is an adult with an advanced solid tumor such as melanoma, head and neck, liver or kidney cancer. Sequencing used CD4+ or CD8+ T cells sorted from blood, obtained in a trial of the OX40 agonist ivuxolimab. The rearranged segments are TRBV19 and TRBJ2-5; the junction holds 8 bases that match TRBD1. The last part of the DNA fits TRBJ2-7 better; the J call may be wrong. The CDR3 protein is CASSTGQARSEQYF. The DNA reads as follows: TGTGCCAGTAGTACGGGACAGGCTAGGAGCGAGCAGTACTTC.